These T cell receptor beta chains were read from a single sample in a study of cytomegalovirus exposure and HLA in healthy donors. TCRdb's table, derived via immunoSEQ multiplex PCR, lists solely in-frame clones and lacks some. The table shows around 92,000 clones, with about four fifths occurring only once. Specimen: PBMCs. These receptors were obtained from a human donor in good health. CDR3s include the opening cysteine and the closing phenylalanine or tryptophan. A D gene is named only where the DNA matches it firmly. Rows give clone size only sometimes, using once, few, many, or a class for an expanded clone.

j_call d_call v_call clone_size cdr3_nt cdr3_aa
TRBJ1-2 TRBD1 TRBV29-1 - TGCAGCGTCGGACAGACAGGGTCCCATGGCTACACCTTC CSVGQTGSHGYTF
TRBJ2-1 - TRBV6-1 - TGTGCCAGCAGTATGGACTCGAGCTCCTACAATGAGCAGTTCTTC CASSMDSSSYNEQFF
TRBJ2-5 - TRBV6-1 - TGTGCCAGCAGTGAAGCGGGGAGGGGGTACGAGACCCAGTACTTC CASSEAGRGYETQYF
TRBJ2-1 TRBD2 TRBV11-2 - TGTGCCAGCAGCTACAGAGGACTAGCGGGAATTGATGAGCAGTTCTTC CASSYRGLAGIDEQFF
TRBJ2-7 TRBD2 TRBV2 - TGTGCCAGCAGCCCAAGCGGGGTTTCGAGGCAGTACTTC CASSPSGVSRQYF
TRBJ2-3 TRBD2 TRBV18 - TGTGCCAGCTCACCGCTGACTAGCGGGATCGGAACAGATACGCAGTATTTT CASSPLTSGIGTDTQYF
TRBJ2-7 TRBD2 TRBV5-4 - TGTGCCAGCAGCCTTAGCGGGAGGGGGGCCTACGAGCAGTACTTC CASSLSGRGAYEQYF
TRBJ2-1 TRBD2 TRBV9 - TGTGCCAGCAGCGTAGGGGCAGCGGGGGGGTTAAATGAGCAGTTCTTC CASSVGAAGGLNEQFF
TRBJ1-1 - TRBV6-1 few TGTGCCAGCAGCGACCGCCCGGGTCGTACTGAAGCTTTCTTT CASSDRPGRTEAFF
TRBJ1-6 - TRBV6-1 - TGTGCCAGCAGTGGGGCCTCTAATTCACCCCTCCACTTT CASSGASNSPLHF
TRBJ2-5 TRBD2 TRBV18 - TGTGCCAGCTCACTACGGGAGGCAGAGACCCAGTACTTC CASSLREAETQYF
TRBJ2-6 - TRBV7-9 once TGTTCCAGCAGCTTAGCGAGTGTGGGCGAATTGACTTTC CSSSLASVGELTF
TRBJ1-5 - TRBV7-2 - TGTGCCAGCAGCTTAGTAGGAGGGTACAATAGCAATCAGCCCCAGCATTTT CASSLVGGYNSNQPQHF
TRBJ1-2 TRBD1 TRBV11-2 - TGTGCCAGCAGCCCCGACCGGACAGGGGTCCGATGGTATGGCTACACCTTC CASSPDRTGVRWYGYTF
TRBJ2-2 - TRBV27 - TGTGCCAGCAGTCCCTTATGGACAGACTTCGGGGAGCTGTTTTTT CASSPLWTDFGELFF
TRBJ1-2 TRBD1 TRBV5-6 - TGTGCCAGCAGCTCCGGGACAGGGCCTATTGGCTACACCTTC CASSSGTGPIGYTF
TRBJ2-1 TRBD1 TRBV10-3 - TGTGCCATCAGTGGAGAGACAGGGACCCGCAATGAGCAGTTCTTC CAISGETGTRNEQFF
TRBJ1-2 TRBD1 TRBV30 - TGTGCCTGCCGACAGGGGCGGATTAACTATGGCTACACCTTC CACRQGRINYGYTF
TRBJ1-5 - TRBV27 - TGTGCCAGCTCAAAAGCCAATCAGCCCCAGCATTTT CASSKANQPQHF
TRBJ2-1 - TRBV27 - TGTGCCAGCAGTTTCTCATCTGGTACTGGTTTCGCACTCTTC CASSFSSGTGFALF
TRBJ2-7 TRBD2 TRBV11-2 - TGTGCCAGCAGCTTAGCGGGGGGACTAGCGGGACCCTCCTACGAGCAGTACTTC CASSLAGGLAGPSYEQYF
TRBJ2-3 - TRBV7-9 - TGTGCCAGCAGCACTGGGACTGGAGTAACAGATACGCAGTATTTT CASSTGTGVTDTQYF
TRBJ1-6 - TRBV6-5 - TGTGCCAGCAGTCGACTTCAGTCCTATAATTCACCCCTCCACTTT CASSRLQSYNSPLHF
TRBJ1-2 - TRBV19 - TGTGCCAGTAGTATAGATTCGGGACTTAACTATGGCTACACCTTC CASSIDSGLNYGYTF
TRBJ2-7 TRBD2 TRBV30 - TGTGCCTGGGGTCGGACTAGCGGGAGGGTCTACGAGCAGTACTTC CAWGRTSGRVYEQYF
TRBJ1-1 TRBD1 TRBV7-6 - TGTGCCAGCACCCCAATCAGGGGGTTTAACACTGAAGCTTTCTTT CASTPIRGFNTEAFF
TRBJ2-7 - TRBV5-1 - TGCGCCAGCAGCTTGGGTCACAACTCCTACGAGCAGTACTTC CASSLGHNSYEQYF
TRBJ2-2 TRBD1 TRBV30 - TGTGCCTTTAAACAGGGGGCTTTAACCGGGGAGCTGTTTTTT CAFKQGALTGELFF
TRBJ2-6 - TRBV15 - TGTGCCACCAGCAGAGTGCGGCAAACCACTGGGGCCAACGTCCTGACTTTC CATSRVRQTTGANVLTF